Shown below are 15 T cell receptor beta chains from a single sample sequenced in a study of T-cell memory formation after mild COVID-19 (dated by TCRdb to about 2021). To prepare the library, 5' RACE was applied. Sequenced using an Illumina NovaSeq 6000. In TCRdb, the public reads were trimmed at Q25 with fastp and aligned with MiXCR, with productive beta chains retained. Every distinct CDR3 protein forms one entry, paired with its most common genes and DNA. The sample data list about 160,000 distinct CDR3 sequences, and around 30% of these were observed just once. The biggest ten clones account for around 13% of the sample. Material for sequencing was PBMCs or a T cell subset sorted from them (not recorded which). These receptors came from an adult woman who had mild COVID-19 (a few samples of this study predate the infection). The sample titles of this study are shuffled in the database, so cell type and time point are left out; the donor was told from shared clones.

This clonotype was seen more than once but under ten times. This CDR3 reads CASSLSSPLVDEQFF. The CDR3 DNA is TGTGCCAGCAGCTTAAGTAGCCCATTGGTCGATGAGCAGTTCTTC. This rearrangement joins TRBV7-6 to TRBJ2-1; D unresolved. The CDR3 totals 15 residues. V lost 2 bases, J lost 8 bases, and 16 bases lay in between. Germline values: CDR1 SGHVS, CDR2 FNYEAQ.

CDR3 sequence reads: CSVEDNGDEQYF. CDR3 sequence (DNA): TGCAGCGTTGAAGACAACGGGGACGAGCAGTACTTC. The chain links TRBV29-1 to TRBJ2-7, with TRBD2 as a possible D gene (5 bases). This CDR3 spans 12 amino acids. V shed 0 bases and J shed 5 bases, with 8 bases lying between them. The V gene's germline CDR1 is SQVTM and CDR2 ANQGSEA.

The chain uses TRBV13 and TRBJ2-2, with 8 nucleotides matching TRBD2. CDR3 size: 15 residues. Trimming cost V 4 bases and J 6 bases; bases outside gene matches: 7. Germline V gene data show CDR1 as PRHDT and CDR2 as FYEKMQ (reference sequence). The CDR3 nucleotides read TGTGCCAGCAGCTCGGGAGGGACGCGGCCCGGGGAGCTGTTTTTT. Translating gives CASSSGGTRPGELFF. Supplemented by reference TRBV13 and TRBJ2-2, the full variable domain reads AAGVIQSPRHLIKEKRETATLKCYPIPRHDTVYWYQQGPGQDPQFLISFYEKMQSDKGSIPDRFSAQQFSDYHSELNMSSLELGDSALYFCASSSGGTRPGELFFGEGSRLTVL.

V is TRBV7-9 and J is TRBJ1-3; TRBD1 might be the D (6 bases). The CDR3 is made up of 15 amino acids. V was shortened by 1 base and J by 10 bases, with 17 bases between the two germline ends. Germline V gives CDR1 SEHNR, CDR2 FQNEAQ (reference sequence). The CDR3 nucleotides read TGTGCCAGCAGCTTAGAAGGCAGGGGCGGCCGGACCATATATTTT. It codes for CASSLEGRGGRTIYF.

The rearrangement uses TRBV11-2 and TRBJ1-5, with 8 bases lining up with TRBD1. The CDR3 covers 14 residues. CDR1 is SGHAT and CDR2 is FQNNGV in the germline V gene. Trimming at V came to 6 bases and at J to 7 bases, leaving 8 bases not matched to a gene. The CDR3 region has the DNA TGTGCCAGCAGTTCGGGACAGGTGGGACAGCCCCAGCATTTT. Translation gives CASSSGQVGQPQHF.

The chain recombines TRBV7-9 with TRBJ2-1; perhaps TRBD1 as D (6 bases). Germline loops: CDR1 SEHNR, CDR2 FQNEAQ (reference sequence). This CDR3 is built from 13 residues. Trimming left V 3 bases short and J 7 bases short, with 10 bases between. The CDR3 is CASSLGQPNEQFF. Written as DNA, the CDR3 is TGTGCCAGCAGCTTGGGACAACCGAATGAGCAGTTCTTC.

V gene TRBV5-6 combines with J gene TRBJ1-1, with 7 bases fitting TRBD1. This CDR3 has 15 residues. Per the germline V gene, CDR1 is SGHDT and CDR2 is YYEEEE. V was pared by 4 bases and J by 1 base, with 7 bases of the junction left unmatched. The DNA of the CDR3 is TGTGCCAGCAGCCTTGACCGACAGGGGAACACTGAAGCTTTCTTT. It translates to CASSLDRQGNTEAFF.

The table lists this clonotype with a few counts. The chain recombines TRBV3-1 with TRBJ2-5; TRBD1 matches at 7 bases. Germline trimming cut 4 bases from V and 3 bases from J; bases unmatched to any gene: 11. The CDR3 spans 16 residues. Germline-derived CDR1 and CDR2 are LGHDT and YNNKEL (reference sequence). The chain's CDR3 is CASSLWGQMMKETQYF. In DNA form, the CDR3 reads TGTGCCAGCAGCCTTTGGGGACAGATGATGAAAGAGACCCAGTACTTC.

This clonotype was seen a handful of times. This clone may be a read error of a much larger clone one base away. The chain couples TRBV7-9 to TRBJ2-5, with D unclear. The V and J ends lost 7 bases and 0 bases respectively, with 0 bases between them. CDR1 and CDR2 from the germline V gene are SEHNR and FQNEAQ (reference sequence). The CDR3 loop spans 10 amino acids. CDR3 nucleotides: TGTGCCAGCAACCAAGAGACCCAGTACTTC. Amino acid sequence: CASNQETQYF.

This clonotype was counted between two and nine times. The gene calls are TRBV5-1 and TRBJ1-5; TRBD1 matches 8 bases. Trimming took 4 bases from V and 8 from J; bases not matched to a gene: 8. The length of the CDR3 is 14 residues. CDR1 is SGHRS, CDR2 YFSETQ, per germline. DNA of the CDR3: TGCGCCAGCAGCCCGGGACAGGTCGGGGAGCCCCAGCATTTT. This codes for CASSPGQVGEPQHF.

The chain joins TRBV9 to TRBJ2-1; 9 bases are a match to TRBD2. Germline lookup yields CDR1 SGDLS and CDR2 YYNGEE. The CDR3 sequence is 14 residues long. Germline trimming cut 3 bases from V and 8 bases from J; bases unmatched to any gene: 6. The CDR3 loop reads CASSEGLAGYEQFF. In DNA form, the CDR3 reads TGTGCCAGCAGCGAGGGGCTAGCGGGATATGAGCAGTTCTTC.

This chain connects TRBV9 to TRBJ2-3; 8 positions match TRBD2. This CDR3 is 16 amino acids long. Germline CDR1 SGDLS, CDR2 YYNGEE. V gave up 0 bases and J gave up 3 bases; unmatched junction bases: 6. In DNA form, the CDR3 reads TGTGCCAGCAGCGTAGATGTCGGGAGGGGGACAGATACGCAGTATTTT. Amino acids: CASSVDVGRGTDTQYF.

This clonotype turned up a few times. The chain recombines TRBV4-3 with TRBJ2-5, with D perhaps given as TRBD1 or TRBD2 (6 bases each). The V gene's germline CDR1 is LGHNA and CDR2 YSLEER. The CDR3 totals 15 residues. Trimming shortened V by 0 bases and J by 2 bases, and 10 bases separated the two germline ends. CDR3 loop: CASSQDWGAQETQYF. The CDR3 nucleotides are TGCGCCAGCAGCCAAGATTGGGGGGCTCAAGAGACCCAGTACTTC.

V is TRBV21-1 and J is TRBJ2-5; TRBD2, the table's D call, lacks a check against the DNA. TRBV21-1 is reported as a pseudogene. The CDR3 extends over 17 amino acids. The CDR3 loop is CASSTSGLAGGEETQYF. In DNA form, the CDR3 reads TGTGCCAGCAGCACGTCAGGACTAGCGGGGGGGGAAGAGACCCAGTACTTC.

This clonotype was picked up a small number of times. This CDR3 reads CASSQVFQWDRGLNTEAFF. CDR3 coding DNA: TGCGCCAGCAGCCAAGTCTTCCAGTGGGACAGGGGCTTGAACACTGAAGCTTTCTTT. The rearrangement joins TRBV4-1 to TRBJ1-1; TRBD1 agrees at 10 bases. From germline, CDR1 is MGHRA and CDR2 YSYEKL. V shed 1 base and J 0 bases; nucleotides not matched to a gene: 11. This CDR3 is 19 amino acids long.